This is a list of T cell receptor beta chains from one sample in a study of radiation and T cells in renal cell carcinoma. Assay: immunoSEQ multiplex PCR; the TCRdb copy retains only in-frame clones and omits some. The profile shows roughly 150,000 clones, about 85% of them singletons. The starting material was blood, obtained from a patient whose treatment included radiotherapy and nephrectomy. The receptor set was obtained from a woman aged 70-85 years with renal cell carcinoma. Each CDR3 is given with its conserved first and last residue. A D gene is named only where the DNA matches it firmly. Clone size is stated in some rows and not others, as once, few, many or a class when expanded.

D gene,clone size,CDR3 length,J gene,V gene,CDR3 protein,CDR3 DNA
-,-,15,TRBJ1-6,TRBV7-8,CASSLAGVSNSPLHF,TGTGCCAGCAGCTTAGCTGGGGTTAGTAATTCACCCCTCCACTTT
-,-,12,TRBJ2-3,TRBV11-2,CASSSERDTQYF,TGTGCCAGCAGCTCCGAGAGAGATACGCAGTATTTT
-,-,16,TRBJ2-1,TRBV19,CASSPGLRAGGNEQFF,TGTGCCAGTAGTCCAGGACTAAGGGCGGGCGGGAATGAGCAGTTCTTC
TRBD1,-,17,TRBJ1-1,TRBV5-1,CASSLGDRGKGRTEAFF,TGCGCCAGCAGCTTGGGGGACAGGGGAAAGGGAAGGACTGAAGCTTTCTTT
-,-,15,TRBJ1-1,TRBV11-2,CASSIPWGKDTEAFF,TGTGCCAGCAGCATCCCATGGGGGAAGGACACTGAAGCTTTCTTT
-,-,14,TRBJ2-1,TRBV9,CASEKGGSYNEQFF,TGTGCCAGCGAGAAGGGGGGGAGCTACAATGAGCAGTTCTTC
TRBD2,-,21,TRBJ2-2,TRBV30,CAWSVLILAGGSLEDTGELFF,TGTGCCTGGAGTGTACTAATTCTAGCGGGGGGCTCACTCGAAGACACCGGGGAGCTGTTTTTT
-,-,15,TRBJ2-5,TRBV28,CASSLVKGGQETQYF,TGTGCCAGCAGTTTGGTAAAAGGTGGCCAAGAGACCCAGTACTTC
TRBD2,-,11,TRBJ2-1,TRBV15,CATSGNGGEFF,TGTGCCACCAGCGGCAACGGGGGGGAGTTCTTC
-,-,16,TRBJ1-5,TRBV6-5,CASSYSGRDSNQPQHF,TGTGCCAGCAGTTACTCGGGCAGAGATAGCAATCAGCCCCAGCATTTT
-,-,15,TRBJ2-2,TRBV11-2,CASSPPGRPTGELFF,TGTGCCAGCAGCCCCCCCGGACGGCCCACCGGGGAGCTGTTTTTT
-,-,14,TRBJ1-6,TRBV6-4,CASSDGQGRTPLHF,TGTGCCAGCAGTGACGGTCAGGGTAGGACACCCCTCCACTTT
-,-,16,TRBJ1-6,TRBV4-3,CASSQDAQPYNSPLHF,TGCGCCAGCAGCCAAGATGCGCAGCCCTATAATTCACCCCTCCACTTT
-,-,15,TRBJ1-5,TRBV2,CASSNQGASNQPQHF,TGTGCCAGCAGCAACCAAGGGGCTAGCAATCAGCCCCAGCATTTT
-,-,15,TRBJ2-2,TRBV27,CASSLSGGNTGELFF,TGTGCCAGCAGTTTATCCGGGGGGAACACCGGGGAGCTGTTTTTT
-,-,13,TRBJ1-2,TRBV30,CAWSLQGTYGYTF,TGTGCCTGGAGTTTACAGGGAACCTATGGCTACACCTTC
-,-,16,TRBJ2-7,TRBV14,CASSQGGGGINYEQYF,TGTGCCAGCAGCCAAGGCGGTGGAGGGATAAACTACGAGCAGTACTTC
-,-,15,TRBJ1-2,TRBV5-4,CASSPVEVEVYGYTF,TGTGCCAGCAGCCCTGTTGAGGTTGAGGTCTATGGCTACACCTTC
-,-,14,TRBJ1-6,TRBV2,CASSERGFSSPLHF,TGTGCCAGCAGTGAAAGAGGGTTTTCCTCACCCCTCCACTTT
-,-,14,TRBJ2-3,TRBV5-1,CASSPRRQADTQYF,TGCGCCAGCAGCCCGAGACGACAGGCAGATACGCAGTATTTT
-,-,14,TRBJ2-3,TRBV19,CASSIDRAVNTQYF,TGTGCCAGTAGTATAGATCGGGCCGTTAATACGCAGTATTTT
-,-,14,TRBJ1-6,TRBV6-1,CASRAAPYNSPLHF,TGTGCCAGCAGGGCAGCCCCCTATAATTCACCCCTCCACTTT
TRBD2,-,16,TRBJ2-2,TRBV7-9,CASSPYTGAGAGELFF,TGTGCCAGCAGCCCCTATACGGGAGCGGGGGCCGGGGAGCTGTTTTTT
TRBD1,-,15,TRBJ1-1,TRBV28,CASSQMTGGNTEAFF,TGTGCCAGCAGTCAGATGACAGGGGGAAACACTGAAGCTTTCTTT
-,-,14,TRBJ1-1,TRBV27,CASSLSRVNTEAFF,TGTGCCAGCAGTTTATCAAGGGTAAACACTGAAGCTTTCTTT
TRBD2,-,13,TRBJ2-5,TRBV9,CASSISGWETQYF,TGTGCCAGCAGCATTAGCGGGTGGGAGACCCAGTACTTC
-,-,16,TRBJ2-1,TRBV9,CASSVGAGSAPLEQFF,TGTGCCAGCAGCGTAGGCGCGGGGTCCGCCCCCCTTGAGCAGTTCTTC
-,-,14,TRBJ2-3,TRBV5-1,CASSLGHKTDTQYF,TGCGCCAGCAGCTTGGGCCATAAGACAGATACGCAGTATTTT
-,-,14,TRBJ1-6,TRBV19,CASSMKKGSGPLHF,TGTGCCAGTAGTATGAAGAAGGGGTCTGGACCCCTCCACTTT
-,-,17,TRBJ1-3,TRBV7-8,CASSLAGASGAGNTIYF,TGTGCCAGCAGCTTAGCGGGAGCGTCGGGGGCTGGAAACACCATATATTTT
TRBD2,-,15,TRBJ2-1,TRBV28,CASTLRLAVYNEQFF,TGTGCCAGCACCCTCAGACTAGCGGTATACAATGAGCAGTTCTTC
-,once,17,TRBJ1-5,TRBV27,CASSSRATGWVVQPQHF,TGTGCCAGCAGTAGTCGAGCGACAGGTTGGGTAGTTCAGCCCCAGCATTTT
-,-,14,TRBJ1-5,TRBV19,CASSARGGSQPQHF,TGTGCCAGTAGTGCTCGGGGGGGGAGCCAGCCCCAGCATTTT
-,-,17,TRBJ2-1,TRBV7-6,CASSISGSRGSPGEQFF,TGTGCCAGCAGCATATCGGGGAGTCGGGGGAGCCCAGGTGAGCAGTTCTTC
TRBD1,-,14,TRBJ2-5,TRBV28,CASSLPDREGTQYF,TGTGCCAGCAGTTTACCCGACAGGGAAGGGACCCAGTACTTC
-,-,11,TRBJ2-3,TRBV7-9,CASSPTDTQYF,TGTGCCAGCAGCCCCACAGATACGCAGTATTTT
-,-,17,TRBJ2-1,TRBV9,CASSVEPRVGLYNEQFF,TGTGCCAGCAGCGTAGAGCCTCGGGTGGGTCTCTACAATGAGCAGTTCTTC
-,-,11,TRBJ2-3,TRBV6-6,CASSRKDTQYF,TGTGCCAGCAGCCGGAAAGATACGCAGTATTTT
TRBD2,-,16,TRBJ2-4,TRBV11-2,CASSPSSGGSKNIQYF,TGTGCCAGCAGTCCCTCTAGCGGGGGGTCCAAAAACATTCAGTACTTC
-,-,14,TRBJ1-2,TRBV5-1,CASSFSQTGRGYTF,TGCGCCAGCAGCTTCAGTCAAACAGGGCGAGGCTACACCTTC
-,-,14,TRBJ1-5,TRBV7-9,CASSLTDSNQPQHF,TGTGCCAGCAGCCTTACAGACAGCAATCAGCCCCAGCATTTT
-,-,15,TRBJ1-3,TRBV5-1,CASSSDPNSGNTIYF,TGCGCCAGCAGCTCCGACCCCAACTCTGGAAACACCATATATTTT
TRBD1,once,15,TRBJ2-4,TRBV2,CASTEEQGAKNIQYF,TGTGCCAGCACGGAGGAACAGGGGGCCAAAAACATTCAGTACTTC
-,-,16,TRBJ1-1,TRBV5-6,CASSLGAGMVNTEAFF,TGTGCCAGCAGCTTGGGGGCAGGTATGGTGAACACTGAAGCTTTCTTT
-,-,12,TRBJ2-7,TRBV7-2,CASSLGAHEQYF,TGTGCCAGCAGCTTGGGGGCCCACGAGCAGTACTTC
TRBD1,-,18,TRBJ2-1,TRBV25-1,CASSEFSGTGDSYNEQFF,TGTGCCAGCAGTGAATTTTCCGGGACAGGTGATTCCTACAATGAGCAGTTCTTC
-,-,17,TRBJ1-1,TRBV28,CASTEPTSRRRNTEAFF,TGTGCCAGCACCGAGCCGACATCCCGAAGGCGGAACACTGAAGCTTTCTTT
-,-,16,TRBJ2-7,TRBV7-2,CASSLVGQESSYEQYF,TGTGCCAGCAGCTTAGTGGGGCAAGAGAGCTCCTACGAGCAGTACTTC
TRBD1,-,13,TRBJ1-2,TRBV29-1,CSVEKGASSGYTF,TGCAGCGTTGAAAAGGGGGCAAGTTCTGGCTACACCTTC
-,-,12,TRBJ2-1,TRBV28,CASSTGYNEQFF,TGTGCCAGCAGCACAGGATACAATGAGCAGTTCTTC
TRBD1,-,14,TRBJ1-1,TRBV6-1,CASSNIQGRTEAFF,TGTGCCAGCAGTAACATACAGGGGAGGACTGAAGCTTTCTTT